These 7 T cell receptor beta chains were sequenced from one sample in a study of vaccination effects on CD4 cells after COVID-19. Assay used: immunoSEQ multiplex PCR; TCRdb lists only in-frame clones, some missing. Here the sample spans about 45,000 clones, around 78% being singletons. Peptide-pool stimulation followed by sequencing identified expanded antigen-specific CD4+ clonotypes in the ViraFEST assay. Isolating CD4+ T cells followed about 11 days of culture. The vaccine recipients had no prior SARS-CoV-2 infection, with negative nucleocapsid antibodies. The antigens these receptors bind are not known. This specimen consisted of CD4+ T cells from PBMCs cultured with SARS-CoV-2 spike peptides, obtained before COVID-19 vaccination. The receptors originated from a human donor who received a COVID-19 vaccine.

This rearrangement joins TRBV21-1 to TRBJ2-6; the D call TRBD1 from the table was never checked on the DNA. TRBV21-1 is assigned pseudogene status. CDR3 length equals 19 residues. CDR3 loop: CASSTRTDHPPSGANVLTF. DNA of the CDR3: TGTGCCAGCAGCACTAGGACAGACCATCCGCCCTCTGGGGCCAACGTCCTGACTTTC.

J is TRBJ2-5 and V is TRBV7-9, with no clear D. With 2 bases removed from V and 5 bases from J, the gap between germline ends came to 3 bases. This CDR3 contains 11 residues. From germline, CDR1 is SEHNR and CDR2 FQNEAQ (reference sequence). The CDR3 nucleotides read TGTGCCAGCAGCTTATACGAGACCCAGTACTTC. Protein sequence: CASSLYETQYF. Looking up the rest from reference TRBV7-9 and TRBJ2-5 gives the full variable domain: DTGVSQNPRHKITKRGQNVTFRCDPISEHNRLYWYRQTLGQGPEFLTYFQNEAQLEKSRLLSDRFSAERPKGSFSTLEIQRTEQGDSAMYLCASSLYETQYFGPGTRLLVL.

In this sample, this clone turned up a few times. The chain uses TRBV7-8 and TRBJ1-2; D call uncertain. CDR3 length equals 14 residues. Germline V CDR1 and CDR2: SGHVS, FQNEAQ. The V end lost 3 bases, the J end lost 2 bases, and 10 bases lay between the germline ends. Here the CDR3 DNA reads TGTGCCAGCAGCTTGTGGACGGAGAACTATGGCTACACCTTC. It encodes CASSLWTENYGYTF.

This clone was recorded a few times. The chain links TRBV6-6 to TRBJ2-2; D unresolved. Per the germline V gene, CDR1 is MNHNY and CDR2 is SVGAGI (reference sequence). Deletions cut 4 bases from V and 4 bases from J, with 7 bases between. The CDR3 spans 13 residues. CDR3 coding DNA: TGTGCCAGCAGTTTACCGGGCACCGGGGAGCTGTTTTTT. Its protein product is CASSLPGTGELFF.

This clone appeared a single time. The chain links TRBV19 to TRBJ2-7; D is unclear. Germline CDR1 LNHDA, CDR2 SQIVND (reference sequence). CDR3 length: 14 residues. Trimming pared 5 bases from V and 0 bases from J, leaving 11 bases between. The CDR3 DNA reads TGTGCCAGTAGTCGTAGATACGGCTCCTACGAGCAGTACGTC. Translating it yields CASSRRYGSYEQYV.

This chain connects TRBV6-5 to TRBJ2-5; TRBD2 matches at 8 bases. V lost 6 bases and J lost 2; bases outside the gene matches: 5. Germline V CDR1 and CDR2: MNHEY, SVGAGI. CDR3 length: 14 amino acids. CDR3 in amino acids: CASSPGGAQETQYF. CDR3 DNA sequence: TGTGCCAGCAGCCCCGGGGGGGCTCAAGAGACCCAGTACTTC.

This clone has only one observation. The chain joins TRBV18 to TRBJ2-5; no clear D. This CDR3 is 12 amino acids long. Per the germline V gene, CDR1 is KGHSH and CDR2 is LQKENI. The ends were cut back, 3 bases at V and 4 bases at J, with 6 bases in the middle. CDR3 region: CASSPLGETQYF. The CDR3 DNA is TGTGCCAGCTCACCCTTGGGAGAGACCCAGTACTTC. The variable domain in full, completed from reference TRBV18 and TRBJ2-5, reads NAGVMQNPRHLVRRRGQEARLRCSPMKGHSHVYWYRQLPEEGLKFMVYLQKENIIDESGMPKERFSAEFPKEGPSILRIQQVVRGDSAAYFCASSPLGETQYFGPGTRLLVL.